The clone carrying this T cell receptor (beta chain) came up a few times. What it binds is not known. These data belong to a study of cytomegalovirus exposure and HLA in healthy donors. The PCR made use of 60 Vbeta and 13 Jbeta primers. Clones were read by immunoSEQ multiplex PCR, and TCRdb kept only the in-frame ones, dropping some. The table shows about 170,000 clones, with roughly four fifths occurring only once. Trimming took 4 bases from V and 1 from J, leaving 17 bases between them. The germline CDR1 and CDR2 sequences are SGHRS and YFSETQ. The CDR3 is made up of 16 amino acids. General study findings and limits: Analyzed later, most CMV-associated TCR beta chains appeared HLA-restricted.

Sequenced material: PBMCs. This rearrangement joins TRBV5-1 to TRBJ1-1; D may be TRBD1 (6 bases). The TCR sequence derives from a female donor in good health and CMV-seronegative. Here the CDR3 reads CASSEGLGQPNTEAFF. Here the CDR3 DNA reads TGCGCCAGCAGCGAGGGTCTAGGACAGCCGAACACTGAAGCTTTCTTT. Looking up the rest from reference TRBV5-1 and TRBJ1-1 gives the full variable domain: KAGVTQTPRYLIKTRGQQVTLSCSPISGHRSVSWYQQTPGQGLQFLFEYFSETQRNKGNFPGRFSGRQFSNSRSEMNVSTLELGDSALYLCASSEGLGQPNTEAFFGQGTRLTVV.